The clone carrying this TCR beta chain has ten or more counts. Time point in this sample: newly diagnosed GD, antithyroid drugs for less than 3 months. PBMCs were the source of the RNA used for TCR sequencing. The EDTA tubes were filled with about 9 milliliters of drawn peripheral blood. This entry is derived from a study of regulatory T cells in long-lasting Graves disease. CDR3 length: 13 residues. V lost 6 bases and J lost 5, with 16 bases in between. Per germline, CDR1 DFQATT and CDR2 SNEGSKA (reference sequence). Arm-PCR with iRepertoire HTBI primers amplified the CDR3 regions for these TCR beta libraries. MiXCR was run by TCRdb on the multiplex PCR reads, yielding one entry per CDR3 protein. The sample yields approximately 210,000 distinct CDR3 sequences, around 16% seen once.

The rearrangement joins TRBV20-1 to TRBJ1-1; D is perhaps TRBD1 (6 bases). This TCR came from a female donor with Graves disease. The sequences come from peripheral blood mononuclear cells (PBMCs), collected at new diagnosis, from a patient treated with antithyroid drugs. CDR3 in amino acids: CSARQGGWTEAFF. The DNA of the CDR3 is TGCAGTGCGCGCCAAGGGGGATGGACTGAAGCTTTCTTT.